The clone carrying this TCR beta chain was counted between two and nine times. The antigen remains unidentified. The source of the sample is a study of T-cell memory formation after mild COVID-19. Broader study findings: Those CD4+ clones that contracted were mainly in CM and EM (CD8+ ones in EMRA).

Barcoded TCR alpha and TCR beta cDNA libraries with UMIs came from 5'RACE using constant-segment primers. Each CDR3 protein gets one entry after TCRdb re-called the 5' RACE reads with MiXCR. This sample yields more than 450,000 distinct CDR3 sequences, of which about a sixth are seen a single time; approximately 12% belongs to the top ten. V was pared by 6 bases and J by 4 bases, with 26 bases between. CDR1 is SGHKS, CDR2 YYEKEE, per germline (reference sequence). The CDR3 runs 18 residues. The gene calls are TRBV5-5 and TRBJ1-3; perhaps TRBD1 as D (5 bases). The sample comprised PBMCs or a T cell subset sorted from them (not recorded which). The receptor was isolated from an adult woman who had mild COVID-19 (a few samples of this study predate the infection). Cell type and time point are not known. Here the CDR3 reads CASIYEISGSISGNTIYF. The CDR3 nucleotides read TGTGCCAGCATTTACGAGATCTCAGGGAGTATATCCGGAAACACCATATATTTT.